This T cell receptor beta chain was captured in a study of T cell responses to AZD1222 COVID-19 vaccine. Assay used: immunoSEQ multiplex PCR; TCRdb lists only in-frame clones, some missing. The table records fewer than 200,000 clones, 88% of them present only once. About this clone: Its antigen is not known.

The CDR3 has 14 residues. Germline V lookup: CDR1 PRHDT, CDR2 FYEKMQ (reference sequence). V was shortened by 4 bases and J by 5 bases, with 14 bases between the two germline ends. Study-level findings and limits: Spike-specific TCR breadth and depth were elevated following two AZD1222 doses. Repertoire collection took place solely once the T cell response had peaked. The CD4 TCRs associated with vaccination extended across spike and predominated at 160-218 and 743-854.

The sample in question was peripheral blood, obtained on day 0 of AZD1222 vaccination. This clonotype was obtained from an adult in good health. This chain uses TRBV13 with TRBJ1-2, with TRBD1 as a possible D gene (5 bases). In DNA form, the CDR3 reads TGTGCCAGCAGCTCCGGGACTTTTGGGTATGGCTACACCTTC. This gives the protein CASSSGTFGYGYTF.